The clone carrying this T cell receptor (beta chain) was observed a single time. This entry belongs to a study of blood T cell repertoires in COVID-19. Whole-study context: Samples of COVID-19 (acute and convalescent) were obtained from the United States, Italy and Spain. PBMCs, B-cell-depleted T cells, or T cells provided the cDNA or gDNA that made up the material.

Original processing methods: The authors estimated nucleated cell counts from reference gene primer amplification. TCRdb keeps only in-frame clones here, not all; method: immunoSEQ multiplex PCR. The V and J calls and the clone size are those of that table, but D and trimming were determined from the DNA. In the table there are approximately 200,000 clones, around 90% of which are singletons. Trimming removed 6 bases from V and 6 bases from J, with 20 bases in between. The CDR3 loop spans 15 amino acids. Germline V gene data show CDR1 as MNHEY and CDR2 as SVGAGI. The rearrangement joins TRBV6-5 to TRBJ1-2, with a tentative D call TRBD1 (6 bases). Sequenced input: peripheral blood. The receptor was derived from a man aged 18 to 29 with active or convalescent COVID-19. In DNA, the CDR3 is TGTGCCAGCAGCCCCCCCCTTGGTGGGGACAATGGCTACACCTTC. As protein: CASSPPLGGDNGYTF.